The rows below give T cell receptor beta chains drawn from one sample of a study of CD8 T cells in ankylosing spondylitis. TCRdb called the 5' RACE reads again in MiXCR, with one record for every CDR3 protein. This table has about 140,000 distinct CDR3 sequences, approximately 7.3% appearing once. The sample consisted of blood, either unsorted or a sorted T cell fraction (not recorded which). These receptors all come from a female donor with ankylosing spondylitis or in good health (not recorded which). CDR3s include the opening cysteine and the closing phenylalanine or tryptophan. D genes are given only for firm matches. Clone sizes are given selectively: once, few, many, or a class where the clone is expanded.

V	size	D	J	DNA	CDR3
TRBV21-1	many	NA	TRBJ1-1	TGTGCCAGCAAGGGGGGGAACACTGAAGCTTTCTTT	CASKGGNTEAFF
TRBV6-2/TRBV6-3	many	NA	TRBJ2-2	TGTGCCAGCAGTTACATTTCTCGGGGCCCTCAACCCGGGGAGCTGTTTTTT	CASSYISRGPQPGELFF
TRBV7-7	NA	TRBD1	TRBJ2-3	TGTGCTAGCAGCCAGGGACAGGGTGGCACAGATACGCAGTATTTT	CASSQGQGGTDTQYF
TRBV30	many	NA	TRBJ1-3	TGTGCCTGGAGTGTAGGACAGTTCTCTGGAAACACCATATATTTT	CAWSVGQFSGNTIYF
TRBV5-1	many	NA	TRBJ2-1	TGCGCCAGCAGCGATGGGGGGGCCACCTACAATGAGCAGTTCTTC	CASSDGGATYNEQFF
TRBV28	many	TRBD2	TRBJ2-1	TGTGCCAGCAGTCTGGCGGGGGGGCCTGGGTACAATGAGCAGTTCTTC	CASSLAGGPGYNEQFF
TRBV5-1	many	NA	TRBJ2-3	TGCGCCAGCAGCTTGTCGTCACGGGGGAGTACAGATACGCAGTATTTT	CASSLSSRGSTDTQYF
TRBV30	many	TRBD1	TRBJ1-5	TGTGCCTGGTCCGGGACAGGGATTAGGAACAATCAGCCCCAGCATTTT	CAWSGTGIRNNQPQHF
TRBV6-2/TRBV6-3	many	NA	TRBJ1-5	TGTGCCAGCAGTTACGAGAGCAATCAGCCCCAGCATTTT	CASSYESNQPQHF
TRBV6-5	NA	NA	TRBJ1-1	TGTGCCAGCAGTTACTCGAATGGGCCCTTGAACATTGAAGCTTTCTTT	CASSYSNGPLNIEAFF
TRBV5-1	NA	NA	TRBJ2-7	TGCGCCAGCAGCTTGGTCGGGACCCCTGGGGAGCAGTACTTC	CASSLVGTPGEQYF
TRBV2	many	NA	TRBJ1-1	TGTGCCAGCAGTGAATACACTGAAGCTTTCTTT	CASSEYTEAFF
TRBV6-1	many	NA	TRBJ2-3	TGTGCCAGCAGGATCACCGCGGTGCGGGGATACACAGATACGCAGTATTTT	CASRITAVRGYTDTQYF
TRBV11-2	many	NA	TRBJ1-4	TGTGCCAGCAGCTCCGTCGCAGGGGTTACTAATGAAAAACTGTTTTTT	CASSSVAGVTNEKLFF
TRBV4-2	many	TRBD2	TRBJ2-1	TGTGCCAGCAGCCAAGAGCTAGCGGGGGGGCTCCGTGAGCAGTTCTTC	CASSQELAGGLREQFF
TRBV28	many	NA	TRBJ2-7	TGTGCCAGCAGTCCCGGGACCACAAGGTCCCGCTACGAGCAGTACTTC	CASSPGTTRSRYEQYF
TRBV9	once	NA	TRBJ2-6	TGTGCCAGCAGCGTACGGGACAAGGGAGACTCTGGGGCCAACGTCCTGACTTTC	CASSVRDKGDSGANVLTF
TRBV11-3	NA	NA	TRBJ2-2	TGTGCCAGCAGCTTAGACCTGAACACCGGGGAGCTGTTTTTT	CASSLDLNTGELFF
TRBV7-2	many	NA	TRBJ1-1	TGTGCCAGCAGCTTATCCGTGAACACTGAAGCTTTCTTT	CASSLSVNTEAFF
TRBV12-3/TRBV12-4	many	TRBD1	TRBJ1-1	TGTGCCAGCAGTTTTCTGGGGGTCAGGGGGGAAGCTTTCTTT	CASSFLGVRGEAFF
TRBV29-1	many	NA	TRBJ1-4	TGCAGCGTTGAAGGGGTAACATCCGGACGGGGAAAACTGTTTTTT	CSVEGVTSGRGKLFF
TRBV5-1	many	NA	TRBJ2-7	TGCGCCAGCAGCTTGGCACAGGGAGGCTACGAGCAGTACTTC	CASSLAQGGYEQYF
TRBV20-1	many	TRBD2	TRBJ2-3	TGCAGTGCTAGCACTAGCGGGGCAAACCGAGATACGCAGTATTTT	CSASTSGANRDTQYF
TRBV7-9	NA	TRBD2	TRBJ2-4	TGTGCCAGCAGCCAAGCGGGGGGACCAGCCAAAAACATTCAGTACTTC	CASSQAGGPAKNIQYF
TRBV11-1	NA	NA	TRBJ1-1	TGTGCCAGCAGCCCGAGCGACCGGCAGACTGAAGCTTTCTTT	CASSPSDRQTEAFF
TRBV20-1	many	NA	TRBJ2-1	TGCAGTGCTAGAGATCCACCCTACAATGAGCAGTTCTTC	CSARDPPYNEQFF
TRBV20-1	many	NA	TRBJ2-7	TGCAGTGCCCCTCCCCCTGGGGGAACTTGGTACGAGCAGTACTTC	CSAPPPGGTWYEQYF
TRBV7-8	many	TRBD1	TRBJ1-4	TGTGCCAGCAGCTGGACAGGCGTCAAGACTAATGAAAAACTGTTTTTT	CASSWTGVKTNEKLFF
TRBV23-1	NA	NA	TRBJ2-1	TGCGCCAGCAGTCAAGTTGGTACAGACCACAATGAGCAGTTCTTC	CASSQVGTDHNEQFF